The present T cell receptor beta chain was sequenced within a study of T cells in Graves' hyperthyroidism and ophthalmopathy. This CDR3 has 13 amino acids. The germline V gene encodes CDR1 MNHEY and CDR2 SMNVEV (reference sequence). Trimming left V 4 bases short and J 2 bases short, with 9 bases between. Amplification of TCR beta CDR3 regions used RNA as the template. Carried out on the TCR CDR3, a first-round RT-PCR used the HTBI primer set. Using its own MiXCR run on the multiplex PCR reads, TCRdb lists one record per CDR3 protein. The data show 650,000 to 700,000 distinct CDR3 sequences, 15% to 20% seen once. Study-level points and caveats: Most expanded thyroid clonotypes above 0.001 also appeared in blood.

In its sample, this clonotype was seen many times. Its antigen is undetermined. The sequencing input was blood. The chain uses TRBV27 and TRBJ2-7; D is unresolved. The receptor comes from a man aged 45-60 years with Graves' hyperthyroidism. CDR3 protein: CASSYGSTYEQYF. DNA of the CDR3: TGTGCCAGCAGTTACGGGTCGACCTACGAGCAGTACTTC.